This passage covers 8 T cell receptor beta chains from one sample sequenced in a study of Ad26.COV2.S vaccination and SARS-CoV-2 variants. Treatment indicated: roughly 18 received Ad26.COV2.S at low or high dose, single or two shots; about 5 received placebo; per-sample allocation not given. Following the first vaccine or placebo injection, samples were taken on day 63. Sequenced by immunoSEQ multiplex PCR; TCRdb stores in-frame clones only, minus some. The sample holds 300,000 to 400,000 clones, roughly 87% seen once. The sample was peripheral blood, taken in a trial of Ad26.COV2.S vaccine versus placebo. The source of these receptors is a person aged 18 to 65 who received the Ad26.COV2.S COVID-19 vaccine or a placebo.

The chain recombines TRBV6-6 with TRBJ1-2; the D is unclear. With 4 bases removed from V and 5 bases from J, the gap between germline ends came to 8 bases. Germline-derived CDR1 and CDR2 are MNHNY and SVGAGI (reference sequence). The CDR3 has 12 amino acids. CDR3 in DNA: TGTGCCAGCAGTTCAGTTATTTATGGCTACACCTTC. Its protein is CASSSVIYGYTF.

The chain has TRBV19 and TRBJ1-2; 11 bases line up with TRBD1. The CDR3 spans 13 residues. Germline CDR1 LNHDA, CDR2 SQIVND (reference sequence). Trimming took 9 bases from V and 5 from J; bases not matched to a gene: 5. This chain's CDR3 is CASHGQGAYGYTF. CDR3 in DNA: TGTGCCAGCCACGGACAGGGGGCTTATGGCTACACCTTC.

The V and J genes are TRBV28 and TRBJ1-5; D uncertain. V shed 3 bases and J shed 6 bases, with 15 bases lying between them. CDR1 MDHEN and CDR2 SYDVKM come from the germline V gene. The CDR3 has 15 residues. The DNA of the CDR3 is TGTGCCAGCAGTTTCGTGTGGGCCGTCGGTCAGCCCCAGCATTTT. It encodes CASSFVWAVGQPQHF. The full variable domain, in which reference TRBV28 and TRBJ1-5 provide the parts outside the CDR3, is DVKVTQSSRYLVKRTGEKVFLECVQDMDHENMFWYRQDPGLGLRLIYFSYDVKMKEKGDIPEGYSVSREKKERFSLILESASTNQTSMYLCASSFVWAVGQPQHFGDGTRLSIL.

CDR3 sequence (DNA): TGTGCCAGCAGCATAGGGATGAGACAGGGTACATATGGCTACACCTTC. Protein product: CASSIGMRQGTYGYTF. The chain combines TRBV7-9 with TRBJ1-2, with 7 bases lining up with TRBD1. With 5 bases clipped from V and 5 bases from J, the junction kept 14 bases outside the gene matches. Germline V gene data show CDR1 as SEHNR and CDR2 as FQNEAQ (reference sequence). This CDR3 is built from 16 residues.

The chain carries TRBV5-1 and TRBJ2-4; D perhaps matches TRBD1 (6 bases). The V and J ends lost 4 bases and 2 bases respectively, with 16 bases between them. The germline CDR1 and CDR2 sequences are SGHRS and YFSETQ. This CDR3 has 16 amino acids. The CDR3 region has the DNA TGCGCCAGCAGCAACCCCAGGGGCGCGACCAAAAACATTCAGTACTTC. As protein: CASSNPRGATKNIQYF.

The chain uses TRBV5-5 and TRBJ1-2, with no clear D. The CDR3 sequence is 15 residues long. Per the germline V gene, CDR1 is SGHKS and CDR2 is YYEKEE (reference sequence). Trimming took 5 bases from V and 2 from J, leaving 16 bases between them. CDR3 residues: CASSLFQNPNYGYTF. CDR3 DNA sequence: TGTGCCAGCAGTTTGTTCCAGAACCCCAACTATGGCTACACCTTC.

The CDR3 coding sequence is TGTGCCAGCAGCCATAACGACCAAGGGATAGCAGATACGCAGTATTTT. Its protein product is CASSHNDQGIADTQYF. The chain links TRBV4-2 to TRBJ2-3; D gene uncertain. CDR1 and CDR2 from the germline V gene are LGHNA and YNFKEQ. Trimming left V 3 bases short and J 4 bases short, with 17 bases between. This CDR3 has 16 amino acids.

The J gene is TRBJ2-5, the V gene TRBV29-1, with D maybe TRBD2 (5 bases). The CDR3 runs 14 residues. The germline gives CDR1 SQVTM, CDR2 ANQGSEA. Trimming pared 4 bases from V and 4 bases from J, leaving 16 bases between. The CDR3 bases are TGCAGCGTTGGTGAGGGAAGGTCAGGAGAGACCCAGTACTTC. It encodes CSVGEGRSGETQYF.